The present TCR beta chain was sequenced within a study of shared clonotypes between healthy human individuals. Assay: immunoSEQ multiplex PCR; the TCRdb copy retains only in-frame clones and omits some. The table has about 610,000 clones, roughly 96% seen once; the top ten hold less than 0.13%. CD45RO-negative, CCR7-positively selected cells formed the naive CD8 fraction, excluding terminally differentiated effector memory CD45RA+ cells. Sample: naive CD8+ T cells sorted from blood. The clonotype comes from a woman in her thirties in good health.

Written as DNA, the CDR3 is TGTGCCAGCAGTTTTACCACCGGGGGAACAGATACGCAGTATTTT. Translated: CASSFTTGGTDTQYF. The chain couples TRBV27 to TRBJ2-3, with TRBD2 as a possible D gene (6 bases). In germline, CDR1 is MNHEY, CDR2 SMNVEV (reference sequence). Trimming shortened V by 3 bases and J by 3 bases, and 13 bases separated the two germline ends. The CDR3 runs 15 residues.